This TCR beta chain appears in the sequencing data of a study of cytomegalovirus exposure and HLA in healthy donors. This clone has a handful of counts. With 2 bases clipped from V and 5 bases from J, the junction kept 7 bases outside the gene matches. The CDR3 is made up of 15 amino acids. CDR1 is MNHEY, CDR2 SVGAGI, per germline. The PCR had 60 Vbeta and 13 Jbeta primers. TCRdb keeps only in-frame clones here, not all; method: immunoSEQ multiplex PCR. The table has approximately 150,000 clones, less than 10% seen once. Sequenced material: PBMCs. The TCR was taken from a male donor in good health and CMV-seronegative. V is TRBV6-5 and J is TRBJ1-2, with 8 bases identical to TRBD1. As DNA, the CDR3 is TGTGCCAGCAGTTACCAGGCAGGGGGCGGATATGGCTACACCTTC. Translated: CASSYQAGGGYGYTF.